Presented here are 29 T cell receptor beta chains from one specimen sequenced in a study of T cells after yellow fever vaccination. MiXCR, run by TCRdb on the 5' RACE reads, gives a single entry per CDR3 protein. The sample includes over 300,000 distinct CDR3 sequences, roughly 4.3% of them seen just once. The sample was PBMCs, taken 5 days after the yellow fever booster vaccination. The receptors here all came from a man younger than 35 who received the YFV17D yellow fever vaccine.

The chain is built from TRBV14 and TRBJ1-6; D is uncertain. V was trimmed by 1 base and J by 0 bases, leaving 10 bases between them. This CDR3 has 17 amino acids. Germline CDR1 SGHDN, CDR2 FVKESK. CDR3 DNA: TGTGCCAGCAGCCAAGCCACCATGAGCTCCTATAATTCACCCCTCCACTTT. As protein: CASSQATMSSYNSPLHF.

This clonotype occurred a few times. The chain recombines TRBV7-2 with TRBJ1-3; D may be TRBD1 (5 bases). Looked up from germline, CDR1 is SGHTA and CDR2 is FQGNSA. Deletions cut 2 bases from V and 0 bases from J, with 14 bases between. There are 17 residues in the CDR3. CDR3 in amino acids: CASSLRDPKLSGNTIYF. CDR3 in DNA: TGTGCCAGCAGCTTAAGGGACCCGAAACTCTCTGGAAACACCATATATTTT.

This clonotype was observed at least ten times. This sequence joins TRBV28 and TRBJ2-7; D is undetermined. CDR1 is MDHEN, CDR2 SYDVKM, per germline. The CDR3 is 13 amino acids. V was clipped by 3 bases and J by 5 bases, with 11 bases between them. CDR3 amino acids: CASSFSRTHEQYV. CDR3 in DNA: TGTGCCAGCAGTTTCTCCAGGACCCACGAGCAGTACGTC.

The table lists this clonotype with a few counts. The CDR3 bases are TGCGCCAGCAGCCAAAGGACAGGGCTAGCCGGGGAGCTGTTTTTT. Encoded protein: CASSQRTGLAGELFF. The chain employs TRBV4-3 and TRBJ2-2; TRBD1 agrees at 8 bases. The V gene end was trimmed by 2 bases and the J gene end by 6 bases; junction bases not matched to a gene: 5. From germline, CDR1 is LGHNA and CDR2 YSLEER. The CDR3 covers 15 residues.

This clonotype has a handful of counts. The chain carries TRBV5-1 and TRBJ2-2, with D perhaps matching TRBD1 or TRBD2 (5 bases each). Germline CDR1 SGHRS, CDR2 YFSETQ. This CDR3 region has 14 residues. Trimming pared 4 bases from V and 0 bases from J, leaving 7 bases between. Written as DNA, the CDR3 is TGCGCCAGCAGCGGGGACGCGAACACCGGGGAGCTGTTTTTT. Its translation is CASSGDANTGELFF. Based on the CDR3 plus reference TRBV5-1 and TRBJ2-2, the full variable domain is KAGVTQTPRYLIKTRGQQVTLSCSPISGHRSVSWYQQTPGQGLQFLFEYFSETQRNKGNFPGRFSGRQFSNSRSEMNVSTLELGDSALYLCASSGDANTGELFFGEGSRLTVL.

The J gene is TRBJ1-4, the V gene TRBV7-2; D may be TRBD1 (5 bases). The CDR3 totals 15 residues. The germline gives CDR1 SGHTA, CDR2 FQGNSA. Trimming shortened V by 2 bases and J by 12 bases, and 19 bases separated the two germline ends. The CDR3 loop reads CASSLTPGRAKELFF. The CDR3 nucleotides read TGTGCCAGCAGCTTAACCCCAGGGAGGGCGAAGGAACTGTTTTTT.

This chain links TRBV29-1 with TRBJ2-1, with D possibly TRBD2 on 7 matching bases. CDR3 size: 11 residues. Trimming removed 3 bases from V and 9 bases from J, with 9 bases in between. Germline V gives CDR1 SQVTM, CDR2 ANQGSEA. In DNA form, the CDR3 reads TGCAGCGTTGATAGGGGGGGTGAGCAGTTCTTC. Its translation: CSVDRGGEQFF.

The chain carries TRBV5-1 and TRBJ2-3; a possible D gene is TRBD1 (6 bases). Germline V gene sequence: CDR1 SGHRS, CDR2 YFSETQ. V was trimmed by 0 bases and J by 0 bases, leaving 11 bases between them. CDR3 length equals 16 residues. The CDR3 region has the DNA TGCGCCAGCAGCTTGGTCGAGGGGGACAGCACAGATACGCAGTATTTT. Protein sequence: CASSLVEGDSTDTQYF.

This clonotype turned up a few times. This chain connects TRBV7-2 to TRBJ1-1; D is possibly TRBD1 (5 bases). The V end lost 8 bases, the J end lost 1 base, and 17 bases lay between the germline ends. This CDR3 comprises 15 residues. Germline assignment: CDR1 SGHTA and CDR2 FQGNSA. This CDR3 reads CASAMGPLTNTEAFF. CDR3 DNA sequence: TGTGCCAGCGCCATGGGACCGCTTACGAACACTGAAGCTTTCTTT.

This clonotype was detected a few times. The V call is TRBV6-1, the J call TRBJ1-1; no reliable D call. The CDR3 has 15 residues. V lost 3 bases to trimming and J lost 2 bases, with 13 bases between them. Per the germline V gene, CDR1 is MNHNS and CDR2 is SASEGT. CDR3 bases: TGTGCCAGCAGTGAGTCGTTTCGGGGAAACACTGAAGCTTTCTTT. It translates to CASSESFRGNTEAFF.

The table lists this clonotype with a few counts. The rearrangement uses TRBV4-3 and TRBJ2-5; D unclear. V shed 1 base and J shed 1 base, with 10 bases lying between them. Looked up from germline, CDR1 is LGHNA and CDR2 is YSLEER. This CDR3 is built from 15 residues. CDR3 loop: CASSQVGRAQETQYF. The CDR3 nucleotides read TGCGCCAGCAGCCAAGTTGGTCGGGCCCAAGAGACCCAGTACTTC.

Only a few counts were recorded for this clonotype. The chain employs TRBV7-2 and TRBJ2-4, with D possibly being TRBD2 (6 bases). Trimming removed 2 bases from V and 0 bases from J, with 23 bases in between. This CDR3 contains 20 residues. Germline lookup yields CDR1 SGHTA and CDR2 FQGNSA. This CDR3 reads CASSLRGGAGETLAKNIQYF. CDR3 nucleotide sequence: TGTGCCAGCAGCTTACGGGGCGGGGCAGGAGAAACCCTAGCCAAAAACATTCAGTACTTC.

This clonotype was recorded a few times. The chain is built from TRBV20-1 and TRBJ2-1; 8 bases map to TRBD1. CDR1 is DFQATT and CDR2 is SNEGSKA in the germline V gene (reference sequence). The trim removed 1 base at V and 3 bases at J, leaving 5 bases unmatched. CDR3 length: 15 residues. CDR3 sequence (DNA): TGCAGTGCTAGAGTGCCGACAGGGGACTACAATGAGCAGTTCTTC. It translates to CSARVPTGDYNEQFF.

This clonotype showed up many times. For the CDR3, the DNA is TGTGCCAGCAGCTTCGGGACAGGGGAGACCCAGTACTTC. It is translated as CASSFGTGETQYF. The chain has TRBV7-2 and TRBJ2-5; 9 nucleotides align to TRBD1. There are 13 residues in the CDR3. Germline CDR1 and CDR2: SGHTA and FQGNSA. J gave up 5 bases and V 3 bases, and 1 base lay outside the gene matches.

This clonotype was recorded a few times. The chain's CDR3 is CASSQRDRTGGYTEAFF. In DNA form, the CDR3 reads TGTGCCAGCAGCCAAAGAGATAGGACAGGGGGCTACACTGAAGCTTTCTTT. This chain uses TRBV7-9 with TRBJ1-1; TRBD1 matches 11 bases. The germline V gene has CDR1 SEHNR and CDR2 FQNEAQ (reference sequence). The CDR3 length is 17 residues. After removal of 5 bases from V and 3 bases from J, the junction contained 11 bases not matched to a gene.

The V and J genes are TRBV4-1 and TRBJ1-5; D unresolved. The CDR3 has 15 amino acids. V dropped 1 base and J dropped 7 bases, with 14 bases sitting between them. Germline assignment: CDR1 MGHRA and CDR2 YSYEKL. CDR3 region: CASSQGPVGGQPQHF. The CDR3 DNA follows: TGCGCCAGCAGCCAAGGCCCGGTTGGCGGGCAGCCCCAGCATTTT.

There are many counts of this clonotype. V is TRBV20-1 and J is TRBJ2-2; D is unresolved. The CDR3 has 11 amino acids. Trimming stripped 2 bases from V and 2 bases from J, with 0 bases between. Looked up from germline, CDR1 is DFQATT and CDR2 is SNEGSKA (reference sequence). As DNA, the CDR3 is TGCAGTGCTAGAAACACCGGGGAGCTGTTTTTT. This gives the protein CSARNTGELFF.

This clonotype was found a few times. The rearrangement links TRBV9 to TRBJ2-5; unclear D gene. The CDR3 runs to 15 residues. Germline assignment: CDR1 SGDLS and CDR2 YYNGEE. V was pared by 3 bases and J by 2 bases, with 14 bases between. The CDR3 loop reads CASSEGGRIQETQYF. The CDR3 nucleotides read TGTGCCAGCAGCGAGGGTGGACGGATACAAGAGACCCAGTACTTC.

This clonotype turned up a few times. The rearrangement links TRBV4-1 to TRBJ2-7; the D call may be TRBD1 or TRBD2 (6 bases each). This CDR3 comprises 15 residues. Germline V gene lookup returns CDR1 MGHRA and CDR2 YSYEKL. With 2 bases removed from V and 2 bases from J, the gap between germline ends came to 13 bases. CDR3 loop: CASSQTGAKTYEQYV. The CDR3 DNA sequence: TGCGCCAGCAGCCAAACGGGGGCCAAGACCTACGAGCAGTACGTC.

CDR3 region: CATYGGGSTDTQYF. As DNA, the CDR3 is TGTGCCACGTATGGGGGGGGTAGCACAGATACGCAGTATTTT. This chain links TRBV28 with TRBJ2-3; the match to TRBD2 covers 7 bases. The CDR3 spans 14 residues. V lost 10 bases to trimming and J lost 0 bases; unmatched junction nucleotides: 7. The germline V gene encodes CDR1 MDHEN and CDR2 SYDVKM.

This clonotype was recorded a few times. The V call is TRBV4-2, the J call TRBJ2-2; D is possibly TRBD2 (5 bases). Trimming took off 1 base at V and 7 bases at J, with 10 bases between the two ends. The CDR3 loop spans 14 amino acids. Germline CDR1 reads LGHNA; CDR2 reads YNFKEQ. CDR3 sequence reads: CASSQGDYIGELFF. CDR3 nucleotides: TGTGCCAGCAGCCAAGGCGACTATATCGGGGAGCTGTTTTTT.

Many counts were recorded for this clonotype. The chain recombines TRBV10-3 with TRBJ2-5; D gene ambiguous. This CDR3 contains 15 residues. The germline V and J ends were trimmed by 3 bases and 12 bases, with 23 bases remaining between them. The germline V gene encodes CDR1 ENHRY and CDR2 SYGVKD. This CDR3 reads CAISEGGGVNRRKYF. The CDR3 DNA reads TGTGCCATCAGTGAAGGCGGCGGAGTCAACCGAAGAAAGTACTTC.

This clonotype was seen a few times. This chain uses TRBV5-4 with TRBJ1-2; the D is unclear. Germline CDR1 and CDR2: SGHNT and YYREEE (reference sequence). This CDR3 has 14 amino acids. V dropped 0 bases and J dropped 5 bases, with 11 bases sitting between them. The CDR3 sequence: CASSLEGTGYGYTF. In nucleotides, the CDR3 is TGTGCCAGCAGCTTGGAAGGTACGGGATATGGCTACACCTTC.

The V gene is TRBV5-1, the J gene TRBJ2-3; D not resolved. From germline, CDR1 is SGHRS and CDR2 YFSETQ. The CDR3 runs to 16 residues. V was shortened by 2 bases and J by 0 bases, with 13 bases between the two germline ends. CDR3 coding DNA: TGCGCCAGCAGCTTCAGTCAGAACCCTAGCACAGATACGCAGTATTTT. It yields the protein CASSFSQNPSTDTQYF.

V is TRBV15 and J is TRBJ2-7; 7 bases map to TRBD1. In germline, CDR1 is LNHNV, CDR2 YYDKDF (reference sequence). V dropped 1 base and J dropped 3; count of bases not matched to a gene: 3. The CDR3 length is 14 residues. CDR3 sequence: CATSRGQGYYEQYF. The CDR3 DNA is TGTGCCACCAGCAGAGGACAGGGATACTACGAGCAGTACTTC.

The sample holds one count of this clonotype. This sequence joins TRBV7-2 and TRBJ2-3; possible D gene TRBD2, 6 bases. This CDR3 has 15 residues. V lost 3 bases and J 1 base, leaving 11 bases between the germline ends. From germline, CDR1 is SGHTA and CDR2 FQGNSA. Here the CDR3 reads CASSFVGGGTDTQYF. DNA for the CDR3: TGTGCCAGCAGCTTTGTCGGGGGAGGCACAGATACGCAGTATTTT.

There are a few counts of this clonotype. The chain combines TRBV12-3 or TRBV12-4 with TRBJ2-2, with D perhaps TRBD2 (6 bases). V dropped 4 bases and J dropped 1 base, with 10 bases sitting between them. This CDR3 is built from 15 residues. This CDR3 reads CASSYNGRNTGELFF. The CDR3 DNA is TGTGCCAGCAGTTACAACGGGAGGAACACCGGGGAGCTGTTTTTT.

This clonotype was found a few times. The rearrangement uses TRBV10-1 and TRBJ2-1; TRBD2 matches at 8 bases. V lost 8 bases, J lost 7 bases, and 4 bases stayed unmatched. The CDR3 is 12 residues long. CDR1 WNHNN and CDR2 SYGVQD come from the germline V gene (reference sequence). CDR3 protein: CASGASGNEQFF. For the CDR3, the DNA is TGCGCCAGCGGAGCTAGCGGGAATGAGCAGTTCTTC.

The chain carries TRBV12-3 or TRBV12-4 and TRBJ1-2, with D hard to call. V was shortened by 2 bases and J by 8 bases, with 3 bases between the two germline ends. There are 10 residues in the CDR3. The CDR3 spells CASSLRGYTF. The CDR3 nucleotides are TGTGCCAGCAGTTTAAGAGGCTACACCTTC.